This TCR beta chain was observed in a study of T cell responses to AZD1222 COVID-19 vaccine. Study conclusions and caveats: Among vaccine-associated CD4 TCRs, coverage spanned spike, with dominance at 160-218 and 743-854. Clonal diversity was possibly underestimated, and white British individuals and females predominated among donors. A reported finding is that nearly half of spike-specific TCRs target unmutated variant regions. At baseline, just a handful of AZD1222 recipients tested seropositive.

Points on this clone: Its matching antigen is unknown.

TCRdb's table, derived via immunoSEQ multiplex PCR, lists solely in-frame clones and lacks some. The profile shows about 140,000 clones, 75% to 95% of them singletons. The CDR3 sequence is 14 residues long. Germline CDR1 reads SGHVS; CDR2 reads FQNEAQ. The V gene end was trimmed by 5 bases and the J gene end by 3 bases; junction bases not matched to a gene: 6. Here the sequenced sample was peripheral blood, taken on day 0 of AZD1222 vaccination. This TCR derives from an adult in good health. The genes are TRBV7-8 and TRBJ2-7, with TRBD1 identical over 8 bases. This CDR3 reads CASSPDRAIYEQYF. The CDR3 DNA is TGTGCCAGCAGCCCGGACAGGGCCATCTACGAGCAGTACTTC.